The 13 T cell receptor beta chains below come from one sample, sequenced in a study of cytomegalovirus exposure and HLA in healthy donors. PCR primers comprised 60 Vbeta and 13 Jbeta primers. The method was immunoSEQ multiplex PCR; TCRdb's version includes in-frame clones alone and lacks a portion of them. Of fewer than 250,000 clones detected, roughly 77% appear once; the ten largest clones hold roughly 0.4%. Sequencing used PBMCs. Receptors were obtained from a male donor in good health and CMV-seropositive.

The V and J genes are TRBV5-1 and TRBJ1-1, with D maybe TRBD1 (6 bases). CDR3 length equals 14 residues. In germline, CDR1 is SGHRS, CDR2 YFSETQ. The V end was cut by 0 bases, the J end by 6 bases, with 12 bases between. CDR3: CASSLELQGAEAFF. In DNA form, the CDR3 reads TGCGCCAGCAGCTTGGAACTACAGGGAGCTGAAGCTTTCTTT.

The V gene is TRBV30, the J gene TRBJ2-7; the match to TRBD2 covers 8 bases. Per germline, CDR1 GTSNPN and CDR2 SVGIG (reference sequence). The CDR3 has 13 amino acids. V lost 5 bases and J lost 7; bases outside the gene matches: 10. The CDR3 sequence is CAWRGPAGVEQYF. The CDR3 nucleotides read TGTGCCTGGCGGGGGCCAGCGGGGGTGGAGCAGTACTTC.

This clone was detected a few times. The chain couples TRBV11-1 to TRBJ2-1; 8 bases fit TRBD1. V lost 7 bases, J lost 6 bases, and 8 bases stayed unmatched. Germline loops: CDR1 SGHAT, CDR2 FQDESV (reference sequence). The length of the CDR3 is 14 residues. The CDR3 region has the DNA TGTGCCAGCACCCGGACAGGGTGGGTCAATGAGCAGTTCTTC. Encoded protein: CASTRTGWVNEQFF.

This CDR3 reads CASSLEATYEQYF. For the CDR3, the DNA is TGTGCCAGCAGCTTAGAAGCGACCTACGAGCAGTACTTC. The chain recombines TRBV7-2 with TRBJ2-7; D is uncertain. CDR3 length: 13 residues. V lost 1 base and J 2 bases, leaving 6 bases between the germline ends. Germline V lookup: CDR1 SGHTA, CDR2 FQGNSA.

This sequence joins TRBV7-2 and TRBJ2-1; no clear D. Trimming removed 6 bases from V and 7 bases from J, with 13 bases in between. CDR1 is SGHTA and CDR2 is FQGNSA in the germline V gene. CDR3 size: 13 residues. The CDR3 region has the DNA TGTGCCAGCAGACCCCCGCAGTGGAATGAGCAGTTCTTC. Translating gives CASRPPQWNEQFF.

The rearrangement links TRBV18 to TRBJ1-6; D is possibly TRBD1 (5 bases). CDR3 size: 15 residues. Per germline, CDR1 KGHSH and CDR2 LQKENI. The V and J ends lost 6 bases and 5 bases respectively, with 14 bases between them. The DNA of the CDR3 is TGTGCCAGCTCCCGGGAGGGGCTGAATAATTCACCCCTCCACTTT. Protein product: CASSREGLNNSPLHF.

This chain's CDR3 is CASSQERADTQYF. The CDR3 DNA is TGCGCCAGCAGCCAAGAACGAGCAGATACGCAGTATTTT. V gene TRBV4-3 combines with J gene TRBJ2-3, with D unresolved. CDR1 is LGHNA and CDR2 is YSLEER in the germline V gene. The CDR3 contains 13 residues. V lost 0 bases, J lost 4 bases, and 5 bases lay in between.

The J gene is TRBJ2-1, the V gene TRBV6-5; perhaps TRBD2 as D (6 bases). V dropped 9 bases and J dropped 9 bases, with 12 bases sitting between them. CDR3 size: 11 residues. Germline CDR1 and CDR2: MNHEY and SVGAGI. The DNA for the CDR3 is TGTGCCAGTTGCCGCGGGACTGAGCAGTTCTTC. Translation: CASCRGTEQFF.

This chain uses TRBV6-4 with TRBJ1-2; 9 nucleotides agree with TRBD1. Germline V gene lookup returns CDR1 MRHNA and CDR2 SNTAGT. Trimming took 2 bases from V and 4 from J; bases not matched to a gene: 11. There are 17 residues in the CDR3. The DNA of the CDR3 is TGTGCCAGCAGTGACCGCCCCGGGACAGGGCTCGCCTATGGCTACACCTTC. Its translation: CASSDRPGTGLAYGYTF.

J is TRBJ2-3 and V is TRBV9, with 8 nucleotides matching TRBD1. The V segment lost 0 bases and the J segment 5 bases; nucleotides outside the gene matches: 17. The CDR3 runs to 19 residues. The V gene's germline CDR1 is SGDLS and CDR2 YYNGEE. The CDR3 loop is CASSVAIYRGTGSQDTQYF. The CDR3 region has the DNA TGTGCCAGCAGCGTAGCGATCTACCGAGGGACAGGATCTCAAGATACGCAGTATTTT.

This clone has just one count. This chain joins TRBV6-1 and TRBJ2-7; the D gene is possibly TRBD1 (5 bases). The CDR3 spans 14 residues. Germline CDR1 and CDR2: MNHNS and SASEGT. Trimming removed 2 bases at V and 3 bases at J, with 11 bases between. For the CDR3, the DNA is TGTGCCAGCAGTGAAAGCTGGGGCTACTACGAGCAGTACTTC. Protein: CASSESWGYYEQYF.

The chain carries TRBV14 and TRBJ2-1; D may be TRBD2 (5 bases). The CDR3 is 13 residues long. V was pared by 1 base and J by 5 bases, with 6 bases between. Germline CDR1 SGHDN, CDR2 FVKESK. The CDR3 coding sequence is TGTGCCAGCAGCCAAGGGCGGGACAATGAGCAGTTCTTC. Protein product: CASSQGRDNEQFF.

This chain connects TRBV28 to TRBJ1-1; 10 bases are a match to TRBD1. V shed 5 bases and J 0 bases; nucleotides not matched to a gene: 12. The CDR3 consists of 18 residues. The V gene's germline CDR1 is MDHEN and CDR2 SYDVKM. The CDR3 sequence: CASSPRTGGMILNTEAFF. In nucleotides, the CDR3 is TGTGCCAGCAGTCCAAGGACAGGGGGAATGATCTTGAACACTGAAGCTTTCTTT.